This entry lists 13 T cell receptor beta chains sequenced from one sample in a study of control samples from healthy donors and cancer patients. This table comes from immunoSEQ multiplex PCR, and its TCRdb copy is limited to in-frame clones, with some not included. Here the sample spans approximately 140,000 clones, roughly 93% being singletons. The sample consisted of blood. The receptors come from a man aged 18 to 30 in good health.

The chain has TRBV5-4 and TRBJ2-6; D is undetermined. The germline V gene encodes CDR1 SGHNT and CDR2 YYREEE (reference sequence). With 4 bases removed from V and 0 bases from J, the gap between germline ends came to 5 bases. The CDR3 is 14 residues long. Here the CDR3 reads CASSRLSGANVLTF. The CDR3 DNA sequence: TGTGCCAGCAGCCGGCTCTCTGGGGCCAACGTCCTGACTTTC.

The chain carries TRBV21-1 and TRBJ1-2; the D call in the table, TRBD1, was not verified against the DNA. TRBV21-1 has pseudogene status. The CDR3 has 13 residues. The CDR3 nucleotides are TGTGCCAGCAGCAAGGACAGGTTTGGTGGCTACACCTTC. Its protein product is CASSKDRFGGYTF.

The V call is TRBV7-2, the J call TRBJ2-3, with D unclear. Germline-derived CDR1 and CDR2 are SGHTA and FQGNSA. The CDR3 sequence is 15 residues long. Trimming cost V 2 bases and J 4 bases, with 13 bases left between them. CDR3 loop: CASSLRPASADTQYF. The CDR3 DNA follows: TGTGCCAGCAGCTTACGACCAGCATCGGCAGATACGCAGTATTTT.

This sequence joins TRBV7-2 and TRBJ2-3; D is possibly TRBD1 (7 bases). V was cut by 7 bases and J by 1 base, with 21 bases left in between. The CDR3 covers 17 residues. Germline V gene lookup returns CDR1 SGHTA and CDR2 FQGNSA. CDR3 sequence reads: CASTPGIGGTGTDTQYF. The DNA of the CDR3 is TGTGCCAGCACCCCAGGCATAGGAGGGACAGGCACAGATACGCAGTATTTT.

V gene TRBV29-1 combines with J gene TRBJ2-2; 7 bases match TRBD1. The CDR3 has 12 residues. Germline V lookup: CDR1 SQVTM, CDR2 ANQGSEA. J was trimmed by 4 bases and V by 5 bases; bases with no gene match: 1. Written as DNA, the CDR3 is TGCAGCGTTAGACAGGGCACCGGGGAGCTGTTTTTT. Its protein is CSVRQGTGELFF.

The chain joins TRBV7-9 to TRBJ2-7; perhaps TRBD1 as D (6 bases). V was shortened by 6 bases and J by 1 base, with 16 bases between the two germline ends. Germline-derived CDR1 and CDR2 are SEHNR and FQNEAQ (reference sequence). This CDR3 has 15 amino acids. The CDR3 is CASRDSQGPSYEQYF. In nucleotides, the CDR3 is TGTGCCAGCAGGGACTCACAGGGCCCATCCTACGAGCAGTACTTC.

This clone was detected only once. This chain uses TRBV14 with TRBJ1-1; D remains ambiguous. CDR1 is SGHDN and CDR2 is FVKESK in the germline V gene. V dropped 2 bases and J dropped 1 base, with 14 bases sitting between them. The CDR3 length is 16 residues. The CDR3 DNA follows: TGTGCCAGCAGCCAACGACGGGCGTCGGGGAACACTGAAGCTTTCTTT. This sequence encodes CASSQRRASGNTEAFF.

The chain employs TRBV19 and TRBJ1-4, with TRBD1 matching 12 bases. Looked up from germline, CDR1 is LNHDA and CDR2 is SQIVND (reference sequence). CDR3 length equals 14 residues. V lost 3 bases to trimming and J lost 7 bases; unmatched junction nucleotides: 0. CDR3 sequence: CASSMGQGAEKLFF. The CDR3 DNA is TGTGCCAGTAGTATGGGACAGGGGGCTGAAAAACTGTTTTTT. Drawing the rest from reference TRBV19 and TRBJ1-4, the complete variable domain is DGGITQSPKYLFRKEGQNVTLSCEQNLNHDAMYWYRQDPGQGLRLIYYSQIVNDFQKGDIAEGYSVSREKKESFPLTVTSAQKNPTAFYLCASSMGQGAEKLFFGSGTQLSVL.

The gene calls are TRBV12-3 or TRBV12-4 and TRBJ2-7; D gene ambiguous. The CDR3 has 11 amino acids. The V and J ends lost 8 bases and 2 bases respectively, with 7 bases between them. For the CDR3, the DNA is TGTGCCAGCGGATCGACCTACGAGCAGTACTTC. This gives the protein CASGSTYEQYF.

The chain links TRBV6-5 to TRBJ2-2, with a possible D match to TRBD1 (6 bases). The length of the CDR3 is 15 residues. Germline assignment: CDR1 MNHEY and CDR2 SVGAGI. Trimming removed 6 bases at V and 0 bases at J, with 11 bases between. CDR3 DNA: TGTGCCAGCAGGACAGGAGTTCCGAACACCGGGGAGCTGTTTTTT. Translating it yields CASRTGVPNTGELFF.

The J gene is TRBJ1-1, the V gene TRBV7-8; no firm D call. This CDR3 spans 14 amino acids. V was pared by 0 bases and J by 7 bases, with 12 bases between. CDR1 and CDR2 (germline): SGHVS, FQNEAQ. The CDR3 loop reads CASSLAIAGIEAFF. CDR3 bases: TGTGCCAGCAGCTTAGCAATAGCGGGGATTGAAGCTTTCTTT. Full variable domain (rest looked up from reference TRBV7-8 and TRBJ1-1): GAGVSQSPRYKVAKRGQDVALRCDPISGHVSLFWYQQALGQGPEFLTYFQNEAQLDKSGLPSDRFFAERPEGSVSTLKIQRTQQEDSAVYLCASSLAIAGIEAFFGQGTRLTVV.

V usage is TRBV6-2 or TRBV6-3 and J usage is TRBJ1-1, with D tentatively TRBD1 (5 bases). Germline CDR1 MNHEY, CDR2 SVGEGT. The CDR3 totals 12 residues. Trimming removed 2 bases from V and 8 bases from J, with 9 bases in between. CDR3 sequence: CASSYTGREAFF. The CDR3, as DNA: TGTGCCAGCAGTTACACAGGCCGCGAAGCTTTCTTT.

The gene calls are TRBV7-3 and TRBJ2-1; 13 nucleotides align to TRBD2. Germline assignment: CDR1 SGHTA and CDR2 FQGTGA. CDR3 length equals 15 residues. V trimming: 4 bases; J trimming: 10 bases; junction bases outside the gene matches: 7. CDR3 sequence reads: CASSSLAGGPGEQFF. CDR3 in DNA: TGTGCCAGCAGCTCACTAGCGGGAGGGCCTGGAGAGCAGTTCTTC.